Below are 15 T cell receptor beta chains sequenced from a single sample in a study of cytomegalovirus exposure and HLA in healthy donors. PCR involved 60 Vbeta and 13 Jbeta primers. Here immunoSEQ multiplex PCR was the method, and the copy in TCRdb shows in-frame clones only, minus some. The top ten clones hold 6.5% of a sample with nearly 200,000 clones, around four fifths of them seen once. The sequenced material came from PBMCs. These receptors were obtained from a woman in her forties or fifties in good health and CMV-seropositive.

This clone was observed once. This chain links TRBV9 with TRBJ2-5, with TRBD2 identical over 10 bases. This CDR3 is built from 16 residues. The germline V gene has CDR1 SGDLS and CDR2 YYNGEE. V dropped 0 bases and J dropped 4; count of bases not matched to a gene: 6. The CDR3 sequence is CASSVGSSGSVETQYF. The CDR3, as DNA: TGTGCCAGCAGCGTAGGGTCTAGCGGGAGCGTAGAGACCCAGTACTTC.

There are a few counts of this clone. Other DNA sequences in the sample encode the same CDR3. V gene TRBV5-1 combines with J gene TRBJ2-7; D is perhaps TRBD1 (6 bases). Germline lookup yields CDR1 SGHRS and CDR2 YFSETQ. Trimming stripped 4 bases from V and 7 bases from J, with 9 bases between. The CDR3 runs to 11 residues. CDR3 DNA: TGCGCCAGCAGCACGGGACAAGAGCAGTACTTC. This codes for CASSTGQEQYF. Drawing the rest from reference TRBV5-1 and TRBJ2-7, the complete variable domain is KAGVTQTPRYLIKTRGQQVTLSCSPISGHRSVSWYQQTPGQGLQFLFEYFSETQRNKGNFPGRFSGRQFSNSRSEMNVSTLELGDSALYLCASSTGQEQYFGPGTRLTVT.

The chain couples TRBV11-2 to TRBJ1-2; D unclear. With 0 bases removed from V and 8 bases from J, the gap between germline ends came to 16 bases. Germline V gene lookup returns CDR1 SGHAT and CDR2 FQNNGV. The CDR3 is made up of 15 amino acids. The CDR3 coding sequence is TGTGCCAGCAGCTTAGACTCAGAGGGTTTTCGCGGCTACACCTTC. Its protein product is CASSLDSEGFRGYTF.

V is TRBV28 and J is TRBJ1-4, with 7 bases lining up with TRBD1. Germline loops: CDR1 MDHEN, CDR2 SYDVKM. CDR3 length equals 13 residues. The junction had 5 bases not matched to a gene; V was cut back by 9 bases and J by 4 bases. The CDR3 nucleotides are TGTGCCAGTACCGGGACAGATAATGAAAAACTGTTTTTT. It encodes CASTGTDNEKLFF.

As to this clone: Other nucleotide sequences from this sample produce the same CDR3. The genes are TRBV18 and TRBJ2-7; D is possibly TRBD1 (6 bases). Trimming removed 3 bases from V and 4 bases from J, with 10 bases in between. Germline V gene data show CDR1 as KGHSH and CDR2 as LQKENI. CDR3 size: 13 residues. This CDR3 is CASSPLQGYEQYF. CDR3 nucleotide sequence: TGTGCCAGCTCACCCTTACAGGGATACGAGCAGTACTTC.

V and J are TRBV5-6 and TRBJ2-7, with 7 bases aligning to TRBD1. V lost 3 bases, J lost 6 bases, and 21 bases stayed unmatched. CDR1 is SGHDT, CDR2 YYEEEE, per germline. The CDR3 totals 18 residues. For the CDR3, the DNA is TGTGCCAGCAGCTGGGGGTTGGGGACAGAAGGCCGACCTGGCGAGCAGTACTTC. The encoded protein is CASSWGLGTEGRPGEQYF.

The chain carries TRBV5-5 and TRBJ2-7; TRBD1 agrees at 7 bases. V shed 0 bases, J shed 5 bases, and the junction held 8 bases outside the gene matches. Per the germline V gene, CDR1 is SGHKS and CDR2 is YYEKEE (reference sequence). The CDR3 has 15 amino acids. The CDR3 DNA follows: TGTGCCAGCAGCTTGGAACCTAGGGGGCAAAACGAGCAGTACTTC. Its translation: CASSLEPRGQNEQYF.

The chain couples TRBV6-6 to TRBJ2-3; TRBD2 matches 9 bases. V lost 8 bases and J lost 11; bases outside the gene matches: 17. The CDR3 covers 15 residues. CDR1 is MNHNY and CDR2 is SVGAGI in the germline V gene (reference sequence). This CDR3 is CASSWLAGPEVVQYF. The CDR3 DNA sequence: TGTGCCAGCTCCTGGCTAGCGGGACCAGAGGTGGTGCAGTATTTT.

This chain joins TRBV6-5 and TRBJ1-4; D perhaps matches TRBD1 (5 bases). The CDR3 is 14 residues long. V was pared by 5 bases and J by 8 bases, with 15 bases between. Germline V CDR1 and CDR2: MNHEY, SVGAGI. The CDR3, as DNA: TGTGCCAGCAGTCGCGGGACCCCGGAGGAAAAACTGTTTTTT. Translated: CASSRGTPEEKLFF.

The chain employs TRBV2 and TRBJ1-5, with D perhaps TRBD1 (6 bases). V was clipped by 8 bases and J by 6 bases, with 11 bases between them. CDR1 is SNHLY, CDR2 FYNNEI, per germline. This CDR3 region has 12 residues. CDR3 nucleotides: TGTGCCAGCCGGGACACCCTTCAGCCCCAGCATTTT. Its protein product is CASRDTLQPQHF.

The V gene is TRBV10-3, the J gene TRBJ2-5; D gene unclear. The V gene's germline CDR1 is ENHRY and CDR2 SYGVKD. V was pared by 0 bases and J by 0 bases, with 8 bases between. The CDR3 spans 15 residues. The CDR3 coding sequence is TGTGCCATCAGTGAGTCAGCTGCGTACCAAGAGACCCAGTACTTC. Amino acids: CAISESAAYQETQYF.

V usage is TRBV5-4 and J usage is TRBJ2-3; tentatively, D is TRBD2 (6 bases). CDR3 size: 17 residues. CDR1 and CDR2 from the germline V gene are SGHNT and YYREEE (reference sequence). Trimming shortened V by 0 bases and J by 3 bases, and 17 bases separated the two germline ends. The DNA of the CDR3 is TGTGCCAGCAGCTTGGGGGGTGTGGGGGGTTGGACAGATACGCAGTATTTT. It translates to CASSLGGVGGWTDTQYF.

V gene TRBV28 combines with J gene TRBJ1-5, with a possible D match to TRBD1 (5 bases). Trimming removed 10 bases from V and 7 bases from J, with 14 bases in between. Germline V gives CDR1 MDHEN, CDR2 SYDVKM. The CDR3 length is 12 residues. The CDR3 here is CATRTAGQPQHF. Here the CDR3 DNA reads TGTGCCACCAGGACGGCAGGGCAGCCCCAGCATTTT.

The V and J genes are TRBV29-1 and TRBJ2-7, with D possibly being TRBD1 (7 bases). The CDR3 is 13 residues long. Trimming removed 3 bases from V and 6 bases from J, with 15 bases in between. CDR1 is SQVTM and CDR2 is ANQGSEA in the germline V gene. The CDR3 DNA follows: TGCAGCGTTGAGGGGACAGCGGGCGGCGAGCAGTACTTC. This translates into CSVEGTAGGEQYF.

The V and J genes are TRBV7-2 and TRBJ2-5; D ambiguous. The germline V and J ends were trimmed by 6 bases and 1 base, with 6 bases remaining between them. This CDR3 spans 12 amino acids. Germline CDR1 reads SGHTA; CDR2 reads FQGNSA. The CDR3 DNA sequence: TGTGCCAGCAGTCCCTTCCAAGAGACCCAGTACTTC. It yields the protein CASSPFQETQYF.